This is a list of T cell receptor beta chains from one sample in a study of cytomegalovirus exposure and HLA in healthy donors. The data were produced by immunoSEQ multiplex PCR, yet TCRdb's version contains in-frame clones alone and is incomplete. This table holds almost 65,000 clones, around 88% found once. Sequencing was carried out using PBMCs. The receptors were gathered from a young woman in good health and CMV-seronegative. Each CDR3 is given with its conserved first and last residue.

V: TRBV10-3; CDR3: CAISESTGADQPQHF
V: TRBV10-3; CDR3: CAIRPGQHYEQYF
V: TRBV5-8; CDR3: CASSRTGYEQYF
V: TRBV5-1; CDR3: CASSLEGGNQPQHF
V: TRBV5-1; CDR3: CASSRTGVTEAFF
V: TRBV4-3; CDR3: CASSSGGGYGYTF
V: TRBV9; CDR3: CASSVVAGDEQFF
V: TRBV7-8; CDR3: CASSLVQGALSDGYTF
V: TRBV25-1; CDR3: CASSELAAMNTEAFF
V: TRBV27; CDR3: CATRQGLTEAFF
V: TRBV5-1; CDR3: CASSLVRVNTGELFF
V: TRBV5-1; CDR3: CASSLAWTSVETQYF
V: TRBV6-1; CDR3: CASSDGTAEKLFF
V: TRBV27; CDR3: CASSFIGGGYEQYF
V: TRBV28; CDR3: CASSPMTETYEQYF
V: TRBV13; CDR3: CASSNRDGEYTDTQYF
V: TRBV5-1; CDR3: CASSWAQGAGAEAFF
V: TRBV28; CDR3: CASFGDRFQEQYF
V: TRBV9; CDR3: CASSESIGRGSSYEQYF
V: TRBV9; CDR3: CASSVAQGYGYTF
V: TRBV19; CDR3: CASRDRVSSGANVLTF
V: TRBV4-2; CDR3: CASSEKTAPVGYGYTF
V: TRBV11-2; CDR3: CASSSPRGGGGSNEQFF
V: TRBV10-2; CDR3: CASSMGEDPETQYF
V: TRBV28; CDR3: CASSSIQTQKYNEQFF
V: TRBV7-9; CDR3: CASSLYNEQYF
V: TRBV5-6; CDR3: CASSLSGGPETEAFF
V: TRBV15; CDR3: CATSSSSQPQHF
V: TRBV30; CDR3: CAWTPGLAGGPQETQYF
V: TRBV5-1; CDR3: CASSTGQGETQYF
V: TRBV2; CDR3: CARTGTGTVGYTF
V: TRBV10-3; CDR3: CAISDPIYNEQFF
V: TRBV5-5; CDR3: CASSRGQGNYGYTF
V: TRBV4-2; CDR3: CASSQGAESNQPQHF
V: TRBV30; CDR3: CAWTKGLRGDEQFF
V: TRBV2; CDR3: CASRAGTNAYEQYF
V: TRBV10-2; CDR3: CASSVLAGGPNEQYF
V: TRBV28; CDR3: CASRRGGDTDTQYF
V: TRBV7-2; CDR3: CASSSPGLASGEQFF
V: TRBV27; CDR3: CASSVYSGSGLYNEQFF
V: TRBV9; CDR3: CASSAGTGPTEAFF
V: TRBV7-2; CDR3: CASSRTGNQETQYF
V: TRBV6-6; CDR3: CASRVGATDTQYF
V: TRBV6-6; CDR3: CASSYSQDTDTQYF
V: TRBV18; CDR3: CASSPSGGRTEAFF